The next 29 T cell receptor beta chains were all read from a single sample in a study of CD8 T cells in ankylosing spondylitis. TCRdb used MiXCR to reprocess the 5' RACE reads, holding one entry per CDR3 protein. Seen here are 30,000 to 45,000 distinct CDR3 sequences, about 3% observed once, and the top ten hold 2.8%. Sequencing was performed on blood, either unsorted or a sorted T cell fraction (not recorded which). These receptor sequences come from a male donor with ankylosing spondylitis or in good health (not recorded which).

A few counts support this clonotype. This chain joins TRBV9 and TRBJ2-1; D is ambiguous. CDR3 length: 15 residues. Germline V gene data show CDR1 as SGDLS and CDR2 as YYNGEE. V was shortened by 4 bases and J by 0 bases, with 11 bases between the two germline ends. In DNA, the CDR3 is TGTGCCAGCAGCCCGGCTTCGGGCTCCTACAATGAGCAGTTCTTC. It encodes CASSPASGSYNEQFF.

At least ten counts were recorded for this clonotype. The CDR3 bases are TGTGCCAGCAGCTTCCGGACAGGGGGCACAGATACGCAGTATTTT. This translates into CASSFRTGGTDTQYF. The chain uses TRBV9 and TRBJ2-3; 9 bases are a match to TRBD1. After removal of 4 bases from V and 1 base from J, the junction contained 4 bases not matched to a gene. In germline, CDR1 is SGDLS, CDR2 YYNGEE. There are 15 residues in the CDR3.

This clonotype was seen ten or more times. The chain is built from TRBV9 and TRBJ1-2, with D possibly matching TRBD1 (5 bases). This CDR3 region has 14 residues. The V end was cut by 4 bases, the J end by 3 bases, with 13 bases between. From germline, CDR1 is SGDLS and CDR2 YYNGEE. The CDR3 sequence is CASSPGAAYYGYTF. Here the CDR3 DNA reads TGTGCCAGCAGCCCCGGGGCGGCCTACTATGGCTACACCTTC.

This clonotype was counted ten times or more. The chain couples TRBV9 to TRBJ2-1, with TRBD1 identical over 7 bases. V was clipped by 3 bases and J by 3 bases; unmatched bases: 6. Germline loops: CDR1 SGDLS, CDR2 YYNGEE. The CDR3 totals 15 residues. The CDR3, as DNA: TGTGCCAGCAGCGAGGGGGCCAGGAACTACAATGAGCAGTTCTTC. It specifies CASSEGARNYNEQFF.

The table lists this clonotype with many counts. This chain connects TRBV9 to TRBJ1-2; 9 nucleotides agree with TRBD1. Germline CDR1 is SGDLS and CDR2 is YYNGEE. The ends lost 0 bases at V and 4 bases at J; junction bases unmatched: 4. The CDR3 consists of 15 residues. The CDR3 nucleotides read TGTGCCAGCAGCGTAGATTCGGGACAGGGCTATGGCTACACCTTC. It encodes CASSVDSGQGYGYTF.

This clonotype occurred many times. V is TRBV9 and J is TRBJ2-2; possible D gene TRBD1, 6 bases. The germline gives CDR1 SGDLS, CDR2 YYNGEE. V was shortened by 3 bases and J by 0 bases, with 9 bases between the two germline ends. The CDR3 is 15 residues long. In DNA form, the CDR3 reads TGTGCCAGCAGCGCGCAGGGGTCGAACACCGGGGAGCTGTTTTTT. It encodes CASSAQGSNTGELFF.

This clonotype was found many times. The chain recombines TRBV9 with TRBJ2-5, with unresolved D. The CDR3 is 16 amino acids. CDR1 is SGDLS, CDR2 YYNGEE, per germline. Trimming removed 4 bases at V and 1 base at J, with 17 bases between. The CDR3, as DNA: TGTGCCAGCAGCCCGCGTGGAGAGAAAACCCAAGAGACCCAGTACTTC. This encodes CASSPRGEKTQETQYF. Based on the CDR3 plus reference TRBV9 and TRBJ2-5, the full variable domain is DSGVTQTPKHLITATGQRVTLRCSPRSGDLSVYWYQQSLDQGLQFLIQYYNGEERAKGNILERFSAQQFPDLHSELNLSSLELGDSALYFCASSPRGEKTQETQYFGPGTRLLVL.

The rearrangement links TRBV9 to TRBJ2-3; D is unresolved. The CDR3 contains 16 residues. V was clipped by 2 bases and J by 0 bases, with 13 bases between them. CDR1 is SGDLS, CDR2 YYNGEE, per germline. The CDR3, as DNA: TGTGCCAGCAGCGTCGGTGTCACCACTAGCACAGATACGCAGTATTTT. Amino acids: CASSVGVTTSTDTQYF.

This clonotype was detected ten times or more. This chain joins TRBV9 and TRBJ1-1; 7 bases line up with TRBD1. The V and J ends lost 2 bases and 3 bases, in that order; junction bases with no gene match: 4. The CDR3 sequence is 14 residues long. Per germline, CDR1 SGDLS and CDR2 YYNGEE. The CDR3 region is CASSVAGTDTEAFF. Written as DNA, the CDR3 is TGTGCCAGCAGCGTTGCCGGGACAGACACTGAAGCTTTCTTT.

This chain joins TRBV9 and TRBJ2-1; TRBD2 is a possible D gene (6 bases). This CDR3 is built from 11 residues. Per the germline V gene, CDR1 is SGDLS and CDR2 is YYNGEE. Trimming pared 3 bases from V and 10 bases from J, leaving 8 bases between. The CDR3 spells CASSARGEQFF. CDR3 nucleotide sequence: TGTGCCAGCAGCGCCCGGGGGGAGCAGTTCTTC.

This clonotype came up many times. The V gene is TRBV9, the J gene TRBJ2-5; D is possibly TRBD1 or TRBD2 (5 bases each). Between the trimmed V and J ends, which lost 0 bases and 7 bases, there was a span of 13 bases. The CDR3 contains 14 residues. Germline CDR1 reads SGDLS; CDR2 reads YYNGEE. The chain's CDR3 is CASSVEGTGRTQYF. The CDR3 bases are TGTGCCAGCAGCGTAGAAGGGACGGGACGGACCCAGTACTTC.

This clonotype was seen repeatedly, ten times or more. This chain uses TRBV9 with TRBJ1-4; D perhaps matches TRBD1 (6 bases). Germline CDR1 is SGDLS and CDR2 is YYNGEE. The CDR3 is 15 residues long. V lost 0 bases to trimming and J lost 7 bases, with 13 bases between them. The CDR3 is CASSVAVGATEKLFF. CDR3 DNA: TGTGCCAGCAGCGTAGCTGTGGGGGCGACTGAAAAACTGTTTTTT.

This clonotype was seen ten or more times. The chain links TRBV9 to TRBJ2-2; D gene unclear. V was shortened by 0 bases and J by 3 bases, with 18 bases between the two germline ends. This CDR3 comprises 18 residues. Germline CDR1 is SGDLS and CDR2 is YYNGEE. CDR3 bases: TGTGCCAGCAGCGTAGACGCCCCGACCCCAACCCACACCGGGGAGCTGTTTTTT. This sequence encodes CASSVDAPTPTHTGELFF.

This clonotype appeared many times. The chain employs TRBV9 and TRBJ2-3, with D unclear. Germline loops: CDR1 SGDLS, CDR2 YYNGEE. The CDR3 consists of 13 residues. Trimming shortened V by 0 bases and J by 2 bases, and 4 bases separated the two germline ends. The CDR3 loop reads CASSVDYTDTQYF. The CDR3 coding sequence is TGTGCCAGCAGCGTAGACTACACAGATACGCAGTATTTT.

This clonotype was counted many times. This sequence joins TRBV9 and TRBJ2-3; TRBD2 agrees at 8 bases. Losses at the gene ends were 2 bases for V and 0 bases for J; bases not matched to a gene: 2. The CDR3 consists of 15 residues. Looked up from germline, CDR1 is SGDLS and CDR2 is YYNGEE. For the CDR3, the DNA is TGTGCCAGCAGCGTCGGCGGGAGGAGCACAGATACGCAGTATTTT. The encoded protein is CASSVGGRSTDTQYF.

This clonotype was counted at least ten times. The CDR3 DNA sequence: TGTGCCAGCAGCGTAGAGAATAGCAAGAGTGAGCAGTTCTTC. It encodes CASSVENSKSEQFF. The V and J genes are TRBV9 and TRBJ2-1; unclear D gene. Per germline, CDR1 SGDLS and CDR2 YYNGEE. This CDR3 region has 14 residues. The V and J ends lost 0 bases and 9 bases respectively, with 13 bases between them.

This clonotype came up many times. The V call is TRBV9, the J call TRBJ1-1; D possibly corresponds to TRBD1 (5 bases). The CDR3 runs 15 residues. Trimming took off 0 bases at V and 1 base at J, with 10 bases between the two ends. Germline V gene data show CDR1 as SGDLS and CDR2 as YYNGEE. The CDR3 reads CASSVGGIQNTEAFF. The CDR3 region has the DNA TGTGCCAGCAGCGTAGGGGGGATACAGAACACTGAAGCTTTCTTT. Looking up the rest from reference TRBV9 and TRBJ1-1 gives the full variable domain: DSGVTQTPKHLITATGQRVTLRCSPRSGDLSVYWYQQSLDQGLQFLIQYYNGEERAKGNILERFSAQQFPDLHSELNLSSLELGDSALYFCASSVGGIQNTEAFFGQGTRLTVV.

This clonotype was found many times. This chain uses TRBV9 with TRBJ2-5, with D unresolved. CDR3 size: 13 residues. With 5 bases removed from V and 3 bases from J, the gap between germline ends came to 11 bases. The V gene's germline CDR1 is SGDLS and CDR2 YYNGEE. The CDR3 coding sequence is TGTGCCAGCAGGGACCTTAGAGAAGAGACCCAGTACTTC. Translation: CASRDLREETQYF.

This clonotype was found many times. This rearrangement joins TRBV9 to TRBJ2-2, with 9 bases identical to TRBD1. Germline assignment: CDR1 SGDLS and CDR2 YYNGEE. With 2 bases clipped from V and 1 base from J, the junction kept 6 bases outside the gene matches. The CDR3 is made up of 17 amino acids. This chain's CDR3 is CASSVLPGQGNTGELFF. CDR3 nucleotide sequence: TGTGCCAGCAGCGTGCTACCGGGACAGGGGAACACCGGGGAGCTGTTTTTT.

This clonotype was seen ten or more times. The chain's CDR3 is CASSAQGTGRSTDTQYF. In nucleotides, the CDR3 is TGTGCCAGCAGCGCCCAGGGGACAGGGAGAAGCACAGATACGCAGTATTTT. The rearrangement joins TRBV9 to TRBJ2-3; 9 bases are a match to TRBD1. CDR3 size: 17 residues. Germline trimming cut 3 bases from V and 0 bases from J; bases unmatched to any gene: 8. CDR1 is SGDLS and CDR2 is YYNGEE in the germline V gene. Combining the CDR3 with reference TRBV9 and TRBJ2-3 gives the whole variable domain DSGVTQTPKHLITATGQRVTLRCSPRSGDLSVYWYQQSLDQGLQFLIQYYNGEERAKGNILERFSAQQFPDLHSELNLSSLELGDSALYFCASSAQGTGRSTDTQYFGPGTRLTVL.

V usage is TRBV9 and J usage is TRBJ2-5; 11 bases are a match to TRBD2. With 4 bases clipped from V and 3 bases from J, the junction kept 8 bases outside the gene matches. This CDR3 region has 16 residues. Germline CDR1 and CDR2: SGDLS and YYNGEE. This CDR3 is CASSPGLAGGEETQYF. CDR3 nucleotide sequence: TGTGCCAGCAGCCCCGGACTAGCGGGCGGGGAAGAGACCCAGTACTTC.

This clonotype has ten or more counts. The DNA of the CDR3 is TGTGCCAGCAGCTTTAGCGGGGGGAAAGAGACCCAGTACTTC. This gives the protein CASSFSGGKETQYF. This rearrangement joins TRBV9 to TRBJ2-5; 10 positions match TRBD2. V shed 4 bases, J shed 3 bases, and the junction held 3 bases outside the gene matches. This CDR3 comprises 14 residues. The V gene's germline CDR1 is SGDLS and CDR2 YYNGEE.

In its sample, this clonotype was seen many times. The V call is TRBV9, the J call TRBJ1-3; TRBD1 matches at 7 bases. The ends lost 2 bases at V and 0 bases at J; junction bases unmatched: 5. The CDR3 extends over 16 amino acids. CDR1 and CDR2 from the germline V gene are SGDLS and YYNGEE. CDR3 nucleotide sequence: TGTGCCAGCAGCGTCCTGGGGACAGACTCTGGAAACACCATATATTTT. Translating it yields CASSVLGTDSGNTIYF.

This clonotype occurred many times. The chain couples TRBV9 to TRBJ1-6, with D unresolved. Germline-derived CDR1 and CDR2 are SGDLS and YYNGEE. Trimming cost V 3 bases and J 7 bases, with 11 bases left between them. The CDR3 totals 14 residues. CDR3 protein: CASSARAENSPLHF. The DNA of the CDR3 is TGTGCCAGCAGCGCGCGGGCCGAAAATTCACCCCTCCACTTT.

This clonotype was observed many times. The chain is built from TRBV9 and TRBJ2-5, with a possible D match to TRBD2 (6 bases). Germline V gives CDR1 SGDLS, CDR2 YYNGEE. This CDR3 comprises 14 residues. The V and J ends lost 4 bases and 5 bases respectively, with 15 bases between them. The CDR3 reads CASSLRTNHETQYF. The CDR3 nucleotides read TGTGCCAGCAGCCTCCGGACTAATCACGAGACCCAGTACTTC.

This clonotype was recorded many times. The chain recombines TRBV9 with TRBJ1-1, with unresolved D. The ends were cut back, 0 bases at V and 4 bases at J, with 7 bases in the middle. The CDR3 runs to 13 residues. Germline assignment: CDR1 SGDLS and CDR2 YYNGEE. The CDR3 region is CASSVGGITEAFF. In DNA form, the CDR3 reads TGTGCCAGCAGCGTAGGGGGAATCACTGAAGCTTTCTTT. Together with reference TRBV9 and TRBJ1-1, the CDR3 gives the full variable domain: DSGVTQTPKHLITATGQRVTLRCSPRSGDLSVYWYQQSLDQGLQFLIQYYNGEERAKGNILERFSAQQFPDLHSELNLSSLELGDSALYFCASSVGGITEAFFGQGTRLTVV.

This clonotype has a count of ten or more. The J gene is TRBJ2-1, the V gene TRBV9; 10 nucleotides align to TRBD2. There are 16 residues in the CDR3. Germline assignment: CDR1 SGDLS and CDR2 YYNGEE. The V and J ends lost 0 bases and 9 bases, in that order; junction bases with no gene match: 9. CDR3 bases: TGTGCCAGCAGCGTAGGGACTAGCGGAAAAGAGGGTGAGCAGTTCTTC. Its translation: CASSVGTSGKEGEQFF.

This clonotype was observed many times. This rearrangement joins TRBV9 to TRBJ1-1, with D uncertain. The V end was cut by 0 bases, the J end by 3 bases, with 15 bases between. The CDR3 loop spans 16 amino acids. Germline V gene data show CDR1 as SGDLS and CDR2 as YYNGEE. This CDR3 reads CASSVAGRVPDTEAFF. CDR3 sequence (DNA): TGTGCCAGCAGCGTAGCCGGCCGAGTGCCTGACACTGAAGCTTTCTTT.

This clonotype was observed at least ten times. The chain couples TRBV9 to TRBJ2-1; 9 bases map to TRBD2. This CDR3 is 16 amino acids long. V lost 0 bases to trimming and J lost 5 bases; unmatched junction nucleotides: 6. Germline CDR1 is SGDLS and CDR2 is YYNGEE. The CDR3 loop is CASSVDGSGGHNEQFF. In DNA, the CDR3 is TGTGCCAGCAGCGTAGATGGTAGCGGGGGCCACAATGAGCAGTTCTTC.